This T cell receptor beta chain stems from a study of T cell responses to AZD1222 COVID-19 vaccine. Sequenced by immunoSEQ multiplex PCR; TCRdb stores in-frame clones only, minus some. The data contain about 160,000 clones, roughly 90% of them singletons. This CDR3 spans 16 amino acids. V shed 8 bases and J 0 bases; nucleotides not matched to a gene: 10. CDR1 ENHRY and CDR2 SYGVKD come from the germline V gene. This clonotype was sampled from an adult who received the AZD1222 COVID-19 vaccine. The V and J genes are TRBV10-3 and TRBJ2-7, with TRBD2 matching over 10 bases. Sequenced here: peripheral blood, sampled 28 days after the second AZD1222 dose. The chain's CDR3 is CAIGVAGGFLSYEQYF. Here the CDR3 DNA reads TGTGCCATCGGGGTAGCGGGGGGATTTCTCTCCTACGAGCAGTACTTC.